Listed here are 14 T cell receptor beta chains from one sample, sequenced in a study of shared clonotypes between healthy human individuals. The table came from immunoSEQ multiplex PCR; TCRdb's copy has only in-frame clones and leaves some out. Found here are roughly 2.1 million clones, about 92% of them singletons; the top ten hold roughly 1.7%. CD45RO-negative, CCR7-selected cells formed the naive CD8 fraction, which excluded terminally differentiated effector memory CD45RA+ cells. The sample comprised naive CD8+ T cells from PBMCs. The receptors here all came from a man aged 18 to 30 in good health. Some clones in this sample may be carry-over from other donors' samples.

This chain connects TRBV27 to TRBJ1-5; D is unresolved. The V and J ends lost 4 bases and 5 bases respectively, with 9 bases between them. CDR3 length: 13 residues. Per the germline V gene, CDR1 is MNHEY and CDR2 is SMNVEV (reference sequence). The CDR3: CASSYYTDQPQHF. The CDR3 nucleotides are TGTGCCAGCAGTTATTACACTGATCAGCCCCAGCATTTT.

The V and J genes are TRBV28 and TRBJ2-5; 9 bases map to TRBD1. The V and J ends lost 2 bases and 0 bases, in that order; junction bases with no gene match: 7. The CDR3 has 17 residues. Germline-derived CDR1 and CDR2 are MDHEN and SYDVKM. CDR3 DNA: TGTGCCAGCAGTTTACCCTGGGACAGGGAGTACCAAGAGACCCAGTACTTC. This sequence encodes CASSLPWDREYQETQYF.

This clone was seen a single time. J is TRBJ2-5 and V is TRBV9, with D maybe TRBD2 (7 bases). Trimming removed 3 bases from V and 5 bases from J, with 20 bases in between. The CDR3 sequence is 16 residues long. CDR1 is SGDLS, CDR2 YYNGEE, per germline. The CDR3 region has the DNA TGTGCCAGCAGCGCCCACGGCGGGGGCGTTCTTGAGACCCAGTACTTC. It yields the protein CASSAHGGGVLETQYF.

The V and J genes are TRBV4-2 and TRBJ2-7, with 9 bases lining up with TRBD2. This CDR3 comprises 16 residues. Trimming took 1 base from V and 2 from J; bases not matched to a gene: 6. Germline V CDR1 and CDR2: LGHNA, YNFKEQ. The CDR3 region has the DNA TGTGCCAGCAGCCAAGCGTCGGGACTAGCCGCCTACGAGCAGTACTTC. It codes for CASSQASGLAAYEQYF.

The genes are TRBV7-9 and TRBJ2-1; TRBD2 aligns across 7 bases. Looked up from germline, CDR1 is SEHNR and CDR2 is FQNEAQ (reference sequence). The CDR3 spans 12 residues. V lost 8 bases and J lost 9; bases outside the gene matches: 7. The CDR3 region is CASVSGTIEQFF. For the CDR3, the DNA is TGTGCCAGCGTCTCCGGGACTATTGAGCAGTTCTTC.

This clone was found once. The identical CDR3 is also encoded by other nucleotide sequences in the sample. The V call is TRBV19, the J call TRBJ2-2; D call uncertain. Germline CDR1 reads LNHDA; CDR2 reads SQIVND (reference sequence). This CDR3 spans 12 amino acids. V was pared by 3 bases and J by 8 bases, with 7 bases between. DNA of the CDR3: TGTGCCAGTAGTATCGGTACTGGGGAGCTGTTTTTT. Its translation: CASSIGTGELFF. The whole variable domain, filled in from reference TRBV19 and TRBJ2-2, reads DGGITQSPKYLFRKEGQNVTLSCEQNLNHDAMYWYRQDPGQGLRLIYYSQIVNDFQKGDIAEGYSVSREKKESFPLTVTSAQKNPTAFYLCASSIGTGELFFGEGSRLTVL.

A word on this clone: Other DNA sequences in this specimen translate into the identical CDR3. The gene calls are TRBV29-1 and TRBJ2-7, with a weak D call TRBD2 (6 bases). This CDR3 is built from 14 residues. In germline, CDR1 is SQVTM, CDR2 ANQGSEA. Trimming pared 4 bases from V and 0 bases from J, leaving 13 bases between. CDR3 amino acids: CSVVSGHSSYEQYF. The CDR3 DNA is TGCAGCGTTGTAAGCGGGCACAGCTCCTACGAGCAGTACTTC.

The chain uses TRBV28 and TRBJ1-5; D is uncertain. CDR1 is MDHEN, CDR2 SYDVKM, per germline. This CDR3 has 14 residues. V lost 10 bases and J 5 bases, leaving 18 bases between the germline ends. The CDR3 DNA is TGTGCCACTACGACTCAAGGAATTGATCAGCCCCAGCATTTT. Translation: CATTTQGIDQPQHF.

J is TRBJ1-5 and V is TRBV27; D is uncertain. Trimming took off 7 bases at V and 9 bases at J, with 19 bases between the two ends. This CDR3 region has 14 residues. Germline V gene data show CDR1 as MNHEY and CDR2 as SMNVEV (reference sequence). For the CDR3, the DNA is TGTGCCAGCACCTTGTCTGGCTCCTTGGGGCCCCAGCATTTT. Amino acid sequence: CASTLSGSLGPQHF.

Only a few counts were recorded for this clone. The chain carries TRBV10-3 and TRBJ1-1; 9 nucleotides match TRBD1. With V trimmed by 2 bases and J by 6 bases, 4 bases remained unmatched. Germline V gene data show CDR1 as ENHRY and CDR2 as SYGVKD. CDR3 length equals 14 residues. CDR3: CAISEAQGAAEAFF. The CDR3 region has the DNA TGTGCCATCAGTGAGGCACAGGGGGCCGCTGAAGCTTTCTTT.

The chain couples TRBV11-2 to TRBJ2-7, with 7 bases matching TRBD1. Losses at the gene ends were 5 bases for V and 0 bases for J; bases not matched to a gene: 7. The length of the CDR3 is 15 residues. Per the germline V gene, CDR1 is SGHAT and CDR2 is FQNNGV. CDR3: CASSARQGFSYEQYF. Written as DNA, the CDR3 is TGTGCCAGCAGCGCCCGACAGGGCTTCTCCTACGAGCAGTACTTC.

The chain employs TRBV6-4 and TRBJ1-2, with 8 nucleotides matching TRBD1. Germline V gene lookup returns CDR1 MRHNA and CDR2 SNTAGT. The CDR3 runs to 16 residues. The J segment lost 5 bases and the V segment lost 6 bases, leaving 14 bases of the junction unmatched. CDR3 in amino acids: CASRQSSDRVDYGYTF. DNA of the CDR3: TGTGCCAGCAGACAATCTTCGGACAGGGTTGATTATGGCTACACCTTC.

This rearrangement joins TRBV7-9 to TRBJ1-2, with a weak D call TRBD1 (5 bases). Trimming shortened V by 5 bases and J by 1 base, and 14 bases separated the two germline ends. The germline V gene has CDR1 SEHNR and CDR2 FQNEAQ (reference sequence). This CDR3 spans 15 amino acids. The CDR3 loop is CASSQGLPDNYGYTF. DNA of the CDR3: TGTGCCAGCAGCCAGGGACTGCCCGATAACTATGGCTACACCTTC.

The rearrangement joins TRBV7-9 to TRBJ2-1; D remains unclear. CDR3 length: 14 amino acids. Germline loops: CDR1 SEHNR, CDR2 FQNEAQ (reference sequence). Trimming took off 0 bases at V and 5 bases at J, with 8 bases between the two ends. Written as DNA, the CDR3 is TGTGCCAGCAGCTTAGCGGAACTAAACAATGAGCAGTTCTTC. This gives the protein CASSLAELNNEQFF.